The 20 T cell receptor beta chains below were found in one sample sequenced in a study of cytotoxic CD8 clonotypes in ibrutinib-treated CLL. Assay used: immunoSEQ multiplex PCR; TCRdb lists only in-frame clones, some missing. Among 160,000 or so clones listed, more than 70% were seen once. The sample here was PBMCs, taken at disease progression, from a patient treated with ibrutinib. Receptors were obtained from a human donor with chronic lymphocytic leukemia.

This clone was recorded once. The chain employs TRBV20-1 and TRBJ2-5; D unresolved. This CDR3 comprises 11 residues. Germline V gene lookup returns CDR1 DFQATT and CDR2 SNEGSKA (reference sequence). V was trimmed by 3 bases and J by 5 bases, leaving 7 bases between them. In DNA form, the CDR3 reads TGCAGTGCTAGGGGTATCGAGACCCAGTACTTC. It translates to CSARGIETQYF.

This clone has just a few counts. This sequence joins TRBV5-6 and TRBJ1-4, with D perhaps matching TRBD1 (5 bases). The CDR3 is 15 residues long. V lost 3 bases to trimming and J lost 0 bases, with 9 bases between them. CDR1 is SGHDT and CDR2 is YYEEEE in the germline V gene. CDR3 coding DNA: TGTGCCAGCAGCTGGGGGACGGCAACTAATGAAAAACTGTTTTTT. Translated: CASSWGTATNEKLFF.

This chain connects TRBV29-1 to TRBJ2-5; no clear D. This CDR3 has 14 amino acids. V was shortened by 4 bases and J by 1 base, with 13 bases between the two germline ends. Germline assignment: CDR1 SQVTM and CDR2 ANQGSEA. CDR3 bases: TGCAGCGTTGCTGGCAGCCCATCCCAAGAGACCCAGTACTTC. This translates into CSVAGSPSQETQYF.

This clone was detected only a few times. The J gene is TRBJ2-7, the V gene TRBV19; D unresolved. The germline gives CDR1 LNHDA, CDR2 SQIVND (reference sequence). V lost 5 bases and J lost 0, with 8 bases in between. The length of the CDR3 is 13 residues. The CDR3 region has the DNA TGTGCCAGTAGTCTTAGGGACTCCTACGAGCAGTACTTC. As protein: CASSLRDSYEQYF.

The chain links TRBV5-8 to TRBJ2-1; 8 positions match TRBD2. Germline V gives CDR1 SGHTS, CDR2 YDEGEE. V shed 5 bases, J shed 5 bases, and the junction held 9 bases outside the gene matches. The CDR3 extends over 15 amino acids. CDR3 region: CASSIRTSSHNEQFF. CDR3 in DNA: TGTGCCAGCAGTATCCGGACTAGCTCACACAATGAGCAGTTCTTC.

This chain connects TRBV29-1 to TRBJ1-2; tentatively, D is TRBD1 (5 bases). The CDR3 totals 11 residues. V gave up 8 bases and J gave up 7 bases, with 14 bases separating them. The germline gives CDR1 SQVTM, CDR2 ANQGSEA. The CDR3 nucleotides are TGCAGCCTTACAGGTGCTTCTGGCTACACCTTC. It specifies CSLTGASGYTF.

V is TRBV19 and J is TRBJ1-1; D gene unclear. Germline lookup yields CDR1 LNHDA and CDR2 SQIVND (reference sequence). Trimming shortened V by 7 bases and J by 0 bases, and 15 bases separated the two germline ends. The CDR3 runs 15 residues. CDR3 region: CASTTYHGMNTEAFF. CDR3 bases: TGTGCCAGTACCACTTATCACGGAATGAACACTGAAGCTTTCTTT.

The rearrangement links TRBV27 to TRBJ2-7; 7 bases match TRBD1. Germline-derived CDR1 and CDR2 are MNHEY and SMNVEV (reference sequence). V trimming: 2 bases; J trimming: 1 base; junction bases outside the gene matches: 5. The CDR3 is 15 residues long. DNA of the CDR3: TGTGCCAGCAGTTTACAGGGGGTGGTGTCCTACGAGCAGTACTTC. Translation gives CASSLQGVVSYEQYF.

This rearrangement joins TRBV6-5 to TRBJ2-7; 9 bases match TRBD1. With V trimmed by 6 bases and J by 3 bases, 3 bases remained unmatched. The CDR3 spans 13 residues. Germline CDR1 reads MNHEY; CDR2 reads SVGAGI. This chain's CDR3 is CASRRTGVYEQYF. The DNA for the CDR3 is TGTGCCAGCAGAAGGACAGGGGTCTACGAGCAGTACTTC.

The chain has TRBV5-1 and TRBJ1-2; 10 nucleotides agree with TRBD1. Germline trimming cut 0 bases from V and 8 bases from J; bases unmatched to any gene: 10. CDR3 length equals 16 residues. The V gene's germline CDR1 is SGHRS and CDR2 YFSETQ. CDR3 loop: CASSLAGDRGGDGYTF. CDR3 coding DNA: TGCGCCAGCAGCTTGGCCGGGGACAGGGGAGGCGACGGCTACACCTTC.

The gene calls are TRBV25-1 and TRBJ2-7; D ambiguous. Germline V gene sequence: CDR1 MGHDK, CDR2 SYGVNS. The V and J ends lost 6 bases and 3 bases respectively, with 6 bases between them. The CDR3 loop spans 11 amino acids. The DNA of the CDR3 is TGTGCCAGCAGGGCAAACTACGAGCAGTACTTC. Translation: CASRANYEQYF.

This clone was detected only a few times. This sequence joins TRBV7-2 and TRBJ1-4; unclear D gene. The V gene lost 1 base and the J gene lost 8 bases, with 5 bases spanning the gap. Per the germline V gene, CDR1 is SGHTA and CDR2 is FQGNSA. The CDR3 consists of 12 residues. The CDR3 DNA is TGTGCCAGCAGCTTAGATCGGGAAAAACTGTTTTTT. Translating gives CASSLDREKLFF. The whole variable domain, filled in from reference TRBV7-2 and TRBJ1-4, reads GAGVSQSPSNKVTEKGKDVELRCDPISGHTALYWYRQSLGQGLEFLIYFQGNSAPDKSGLPSDRFSAERTGGSVSTLTIQRTQQEDSAVYLCASSLDREKLFFGSGTQLSVL.

The chain couples TRBV30 to TRBJ1-2; weak D call: TRBD1 (5 bases). There are 13 residues in the CDR3. V was clipped by 2 bases and J by 0 bases, with 7 bases between them. CDR1 is GTSNPN, CDR2 SVGIG, per germline (reference sequence). DNA of the CDR3: TGTGCCTGGAGTAGGGGAGCTAACTATGGCTACACCTTC. Its translation is CAWSRGANYGYTF.

The genes are TRBV5-1 and TRBJ2-7; 7 bases agree with TRBD2. Germline CDR1 and CDR2: SGHRS and YFSETQ. With 6 bases clipped from V and 1 base from J, the junction kept 7 bases outside the gene matches. This CDR3 is built from 14 residues. The CDR3 DNA is TGCGCCAGCACCTCTAGCGGAGTATCCTACGAGCAGTACTTC. Protein sequence: CASTSSGVSYEQYF.

A remark on this clone: The same CDR3 arises from other DNA sequences in this sample as well. The V and J genes are TRBV19 and TRBJ1-1, with D unresolved. V was clipped by 3 bases and J by 1 base, with 9 bases between them. Germline V gene sequence: CDR1 LNHDA, CDR2 SQIVND (reference sequence). The CDR3 spans 14 residues. The CDR3 is CASSIRTENTEAFF. The CDR3 region has the DNA TGTGCCAGTAGTATCCGTACAGAGAACACTGAAGCTTTCTTT.

This clone has just one count. The CDR3 nucleotides read TGTGCCAGCAGCCGGGGGCGGGGCAATGAGCAGTTCTTC. Translating it yields CASSRGRGNEQFF. This chain connects TRBV7-3 to TRBJ2-1; D could derive from TRBD1 or TRBD2 (6 bases each). Trimming shortened V by 5 bases and J by 6 bases, and 11 bases separated the two germline ends. This CDR3 is built from 13 residues. The germline CDR1 and CDR2 sequences are SGHTA and FQGTGA.

This clone appeared a single time. The chain recombines TRBV30 with TRBJ1-1, with 7 bases identical to TRBD1. CDR1 and CDR2 from the germline V gene are GTSNPN and SVGIG (reference sequence). Trimming at V came to 3 bases and at J to 10 bases, leaving 8 bases not matched to a gene. The CDR3 consists of 12 residues. The CDR3 DNA reads TGTGCCTGGAGGGCCGACAGGGAGGCAGCTTTCTTT. This encodes CAWRADREAAFF.

This chain uses TRBV5-4 with TRBJ1-1; D not certain. CDR3 size: 16 residues. V was trimmed by 4 bases and J by 2 bases, leaving 18 bases between them. Germline values: CDR1 SGHNT, CDR2 YYREEE (reference sequence). DNA for the CDR3: TGTGCCAGCAGCATAGGAGGTCAGAGCCCTAACACTGAAGCTTTCTTT. It yields the protein CASSIGGQSPNTEAFF.

The chain links TRBV5-4 to TRBJ2-7; 7 positions agree with TRBD2. This CDR3 is 15 amino acids long. Germline V gene sequence: CDR1 SGHNT, CDR2 YYREEE (reference sequence). With V trimmed by 4 bases and J by 1 base, 8 bases remained unmatched. CDR3 region: CASSASSGSSYEQYF. For the CDR3, the DNA is TGTGCCAGCAGCGCAAGTAGCGGGTCTTCCTACGAGCAGTACTTC.

The CDR3 loop reads CASNLRLTGTSIKEAPYEQYF. The CDR3 DNA reads TGTGCCAGCAACCTTAGGCTAACCGGGACTAGCATTAAAGAGGCCCCCTACGAGCAGTACTTC. The chain has TRBV28 and TRBJ2-7; 9 nucleotides line up with TRBD2. J was trimmed by 2 bases and V by 7 bases; bases with no gene match: 27. Germline CDR1 MDHEN, CDR2 SYDVKM. The CDR3 totals 21 residues. Full variable domain (rest looked up from reference TRBV28 and TRBJ2-7): DVKVTQSSRYLVKRTGEKVFLECVQDMDHENMFWYRQDPGLGLRLIYFSYDVKMKEKGDIPEGYSVSREKKERFSLILESASTNQTSMYLCASNLRLTGTSIKEAPYEQYFGPGTRLTVT.